Presented here are 20 T cell receptor beta chains from one specimen sequenced in a study of blood T cells in healthy people across ages. It was with a sample-barcoded 5' primer and a J-beta primer mix that a second PCR of roughly 6 to 12 cycles was run. TCRdb ran MiXCR on the 5' RACE reads and lists one entry per CDR3 protein. The sample lists some 790,000 distinct CDR3 sequences; about 30% were seen once. Sequencing was done on a sample of blood. The source is a woman aged 80 or older in good health.

The chain links TRBV20-1 to TRBJ2-7; weak D call: TRBD1 (9 bases). There are 13 residues in the CDR3. Germline V gene data show CDR1 as DFQATT and CDR2 as SNEGSKA (reference sequence). The V end lost 4 bases, the J end lost 3 bases, and 13 bases lay between the germline ends. CDR3 nucleotide sequence: TGCAGTGCTATAGCGGGACAGGGCTACGAGCAGTACTTC. Its protein is CSAIAGQGYEQYF.

The gene calls are TRBV7-9 and TRBJ2-7; D might be TRBD2 (6 bases). The germline V gene encodes CDR1 SEHNR and CDR2 FQNEAQ (reference sequence). CDR3 length: 17 amino acids. V shed 5 bases and J shed 2 bases, with 22 bases lying between them. In DNA form, the CDR3 reads TGTGCCAGCAGCAACGTGGGCGGGGCGAGGCCAGCCTACGAGCAGTACTTC. Translated, it gives CASSNVGGARPAYEQYF.

For this clonotype: A much bigger clone sits one base away, suggesting this may be a read error. This chain joins TRBV6-1 and TRBJ1-1; D call uncertain. The CDR3 contains 13 residues. Germline CDR1 is MNHNS and CDR2 is SASEGT. The chain's CDR3 is CASSEHMVTETFF. The CDR3 DNA follows: TGTGCCAGCAGTGAACATATGGTCACTGAAACTTTCTTT.

This clonotype was detected many times. The gene calls are TRBV5-1 and TRBJ1-1; 9 nucleotides align to TRBD1. V gave up 4 bases and J gave up 1 base; unmatched junction bases: 14. Germline V gene data show CDR1 as SGHRS and CDR2 as YFSETQ. CDR3 length: 18 residues. The DNA for the CDR3 is TGCGCCAGCAGCCTAACGGACAGGGGCAGTGTATGGAACACTGAAGCTTTCTTT. This translates into CASSLTDRGSVWNTEAFF.

The chain recombines TRBV30 with TRBJ2-3; 14 bases agree with TRBD2. From germline, CDR1 is GTSNPN and CDR2 SVGIG (reference sequence). Trimming removed 5 bases from V and 2 bases from J; junction bases left unmatched: 3. The CDR3 spans 15 residues. CDR3 in amino acids: CAWGTSGGYTDTQYF. Here the CDR3 DNA reads TGTGCCTGGGGGACTAGCGGGGGATACACAGATACGCAGTATTTT.

Concerning this clonotype: This may arise from a read error, as a much more abundant clone is one base away. The chain has TRBV6-1 and TRBJ1-2; no firm D call. Germline V gene data show CDR1 as MNHNS and CDR2 as SASEGT. The CDR3 is made up of 16 amino acids. Trimming took 7 bases from V and 3 from J, leaving 21 bases between them. The chain's CDR3 is CASIRTGVEKDYGYTF. CDR3 coding DNA: TGTGCCAGCATCAGGACCGGAGTCGAGAAAGACTATGGCTACACCTTC.

This clonotype was observed a few times. This chain joins TRBV6-2 or TRBV6-3 and TRBJ1-1; D is possibly TRBD1 (6 bases). CDR3 length equals 13 residues. The germline CDR1 and CDR2 sequences are MNHEY and SVGEGT. Trimming took off 7 bases at V and 6 bases at J, with 15 bases between the two ends. The DNA of the CDR3 is TGTGCCAGCAAAGTACAGGGTAGCTCTGAAGCTTTCTTT. This codes for CASKVQGSSEAFF.

Only a few counts were recorded for this clonotype. V and J are TRBV11-3 and TRBJ2-1, with D possibly being TRBD1 or TRBD2 (6 bases each). CDR1 and CDR2 (germline): SGHNT, YENEEA. This CDR3 has 16 amino acids. Trimming took off 5 bases at V and 3 bases at J, with 17 bases between the two ends. In nucleotides, the CDR3 is TGTGCCAGCAGCCCCCGAGGGGGGAAGAACTACAATGAGCAGTTCTTC. Amino acids: CASSPRGGKNYNEQFF.

This clonotype was recorded a few times. V gene TRBV6-2 or TRBV6-3 combines with J gene TRBJ1-5; D is unclear. Germline-derived CDR1 and CDR2 are MNHEY and SVGEGT. CDR3 length: 14 amino acids. The V end was cut by 2 bases, the J end by 5 bases, with 10 bases between. Here the CDR3 DNA reads TGTGCCAGCAGTTACGGTAGGAAGGATCAGCCCCAGCATTTT. Translating it yields CASSYGRKDQPQHF.

This clonotype showed up many times. The gene calls are TRBV10-3 and TRBJ1-2; TRBD1 is a possible D gene (5 bases). The germline V gene encodes CDR1 ENHRY and CDR2 SYGVKD. V was trimmed by 10 bases and J by 3 bases, leaving 12 bases between them. This CDR3 region has 12 residues. The CDR3 reads CANYGQDYGYTF. The CDR3 DNA is TGTGCCAACTATGGACAAGACTATGGCTACACCTTC.

There are a few counts of this clonotype. The chain joins TRBV7-9 to TRBJ1-2; D not resolved. CDR3 length: 14 residues. Per the germline V gene, CDR1 is SEHNR and CDR2 is FQNEAQ (reference sequence). V was clipped by 1 base and J by 6 bases, with 12 bases between them. The CDR3 sequence is CASSLEITGDGYTF. The DNA of the CDR3 is TGTGCCAGCAGCTTAGAGATAACTGGAGATGGCTACACCTTC.

Ten or more counts support this clonotype. The chain is built from TRBV7-2 and TRBJ1-5; D unresolved. This CDR3 has 13 amino acids. Germline CDR1 is SGHTA and CDR2 is FQGNSA. Trimming removed 1 base at V and 7 bases at J, with 8 bases between. CDR3 loop: CASSLDWVQPQHF. The CDR3 DNA sequence: TGTGCCAGCAGCTTAGATTGGGTACAGCCCCAGCATTTT.

This sequence joins TRBV2 and TRBJ2-3; the match to TRBD2 covers 12 bases. Germline CDR1 reads SNHLY; CDR2 reads FYNNEI. This CDR3 spans 18 amino acids. The V and J ends lost 6 bases and 0 bases, in that order; junction bases with no gene match: 10. The CDR3 here is CASRILAGGSSSTDTQYF. In nucleotides, the CDR3 is TGTGCCAGCAGGATCCTAGCGGGGGGGTCCTCTAGCACAGATACGCAGTATTTT.

The chain has TRBV7-2 and TRBJ2-4; tentatively, D is TRBD1 or TRBD2 (6 bases each). The J call may be in error: the DNA end matches TRBJ2-7 better. The CDR3 sequence is 16 residues long. Per the germline V gene, CDR1 is SGHTA and CDR2 is FQGNSA. CDR3 in amino acids: CASSLGGGTLTYEQYF. As DNA, the CDR3 is TGTGCCAGCAGCTTGGGGGGCGGGACCCTAACCTACGAGCAGTACTTC.

This clonotype was counted many times. The chain employs TRBV12-3 or TRBV12-4 and TRBJ1-2; D not certain. The CDR3 contains 12 residues. Trimming left V 6 bases short and J 8 bases short, with 13 bases between. The CDR3: CASSIDPRGYTF. DNA for the CDR3: TGTGCCAGCAGCATAGACCCCCGAGGCTACACCTTC.

The table lists this clonotype with many counts. The chain links TRBV27 to TRBJ1-2, with D unresolved. Germline-derived CDR1 and CDR2 are MNHEY and SMNVEV (reference sequence). V shed 8 bases and J shed 4 bases, with 11 bases lying between them. This CDR3 contains 12 residues. The CDR3 DNA reads TGTGCCAGCGGACGGACCTCCTATGGCTACACCTTC. It specifies CASGRTSYGYTF.

This clonotype was recorded at least ten times. In DNA, the CDR3 is TGTGCCAGCAGCGCCGACAGGTCTGGGGCCAACGTCCTGACTTTC. It is translated as CASSADRSGANVLTF. The chain uses TRBV2 and TRBJ2-6; TRBD1 is a possible D gene (6 bases). The CDR3 has 15 amino acids. Germline assignment: CDR1 SNHLY and CDR2 FYNNEI. Trimming took 6 bases from V and 1 from J, leaving 10 bases between them. Using reference TRBV2 and TRBJ2-6 for the parts outside the CDR3, the full variable domain is EPEVTQTPSHQVTQMGQEVILRCVPISNHLYFYWYRQILGQKVEFLVSFYNNEISEKSEIFDDQFSVERPDGSNFTLKIRSTKLEDSAMYFCASSADRSGANVLTFGAGSRLTVL.

This clonotype has just a few counts. The genes are TRBV6-6 and TRBJ1-6, with 9 positions matching TRBD1. Germline lookup yields CDR1 MNHNY and CDR2 SVGAGI (reference sequence). V shed 0 bases, J shed 6 bases, and the junction held 3 bases outside the gene matches. The CDR3 totals 16 residues. The DNA for the CDR3 is TGTGCCAGCAGTTACTCGCAGGGACAGGGTAATTCACCCCTCCACTTT. Its protein product is CASSYSQGQGNSPLHF.

This clonotype was detected ten times or more. The rearrangement links TRBV4-3 to TRBJ2-3; TRBD1 is a possible D gene (5 bases). Trimming stripped 0 bases from V and 4 bases from J, with 17 bases between. Germline CDR1 LGHNA, CDR2 YSLEER. The CDR3 has 17 residues. CDR3 coding DNA: TGCGCCAGCAGCCAAGATCGGCAGGGTCAGTTTTCAGATACGCAGTATTTT. Translation gives CASSQDRQGQFSDTQYF.

The sample holds many counts of this clonotype. J is TRBJ2-3 and V is TRBV12-3 or TRBV12-4; 11 bases agree with TRBD2. This CDR3 contains 16 residues. J lost 2 bases, V lost 8 bases, and 9 bases had no gene match. In DNA form, the CDR3 reads TGTGCCAGCGGAGGAACTAGCGGGGGCGTCACAGATACGCAGTATTTT. Its protein product is CASGGTSGGVTDTQYF.